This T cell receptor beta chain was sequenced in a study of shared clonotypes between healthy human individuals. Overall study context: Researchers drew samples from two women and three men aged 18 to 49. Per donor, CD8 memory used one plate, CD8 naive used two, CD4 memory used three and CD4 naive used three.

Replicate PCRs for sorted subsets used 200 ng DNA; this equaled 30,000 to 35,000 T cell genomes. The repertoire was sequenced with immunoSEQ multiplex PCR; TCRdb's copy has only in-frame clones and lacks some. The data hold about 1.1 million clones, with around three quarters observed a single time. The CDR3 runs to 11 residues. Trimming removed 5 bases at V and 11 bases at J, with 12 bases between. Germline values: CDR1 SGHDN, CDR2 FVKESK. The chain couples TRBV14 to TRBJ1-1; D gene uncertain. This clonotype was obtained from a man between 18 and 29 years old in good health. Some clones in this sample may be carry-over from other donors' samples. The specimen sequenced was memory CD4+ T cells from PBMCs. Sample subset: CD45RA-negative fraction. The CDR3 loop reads CASSSNNWAFF. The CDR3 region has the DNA TGTGCCAGCAGCTCTAATAATTGGGCTTTCTTT.